Presented here are 22 T cell receptor beta chains from one specimen sequenced in a study of blood T cell repertoires in COVID-19. Libraries were prepared by immunoSEQ multiplex PCR; TCRdb keeps only in-frame clonotypes and omits some of them. The sample holds about 140,000 clones, roughly 73% seen once. Sequenced sample: peripheral blood. The receptors originated from a woman between 50 and 59 years old with active or convalescent COVID-19.

This rearrangement joins TRBV29-1 to TRBJ2-7, with 7 bases that match TRBD1. The CDR3 length is 12 residues. Germline values: CDR1 SQVTM, CDR2 ANQGSEA. Trimming removed 4 bases from V and 2 bases from J; junction bases left unmatched: 2. The CDR3 nucleotides read TGCAGCGTTGGGGACAGCACCTACGAGCAGTACTTC. Protein: CSVGDSTYEQYF.

The chain has TRBV11-3 and TRBJ1-1; D call uncertain. Germline CDR1 and CDR2: SGHNT and YENEEA. Between the trimmed V and J ends, which lost 1 base and 1 base, there was a span of 4 bases. The CDR3 sequence is 13 residues long. The CDR3 sequence: CASSLGQNTEAFF. The CDR3 bases are TGTGCCAGCAGCTTAGGGCAGAACACTGAAGCTTTCTTT.

The chain couples TRBV19 to TRBJ1-5; D might be TRBD1 (5 bases). The germline gives CDR1 LNHDA, CDR2 SQIVND (reference sequence). The CDR3 spans 18 residues. Trimming took off 2 bases at V and 0 bases at J, with 17 bases between the two ends. The CDR3 spells CASSIKVMQGHSNQPQHF. CDR3 coding DNA: TGTGCCAGTAGTATAAAGGTCATGCAGGGCCATAGCAATCAGCCCCAGCATTTT.

This chain links TRBV27 with TRBJ1-5, with 7 bases lining up with TRBD1. Germline V gene lookup returns CDR1 MNHEY and CDR2 SMNVEV (reference sequence). V was pared by 0 bases and J by 2 bases, with 13 bases of the junction left unmatched. The CDR3 sequence is 19 residues long. This chain's CDR3 is CASSLSADSGGIGNQPQHF. CDR3 DNA: TGTGCCAGCAGTTTATCCGCTGATTCAGGGGGAATCGGCAATCAGCCCCAGCATTTT.

This chain links TRBV24-1 with TRBJ2-7; 8 bases fit TRBD1. Trimming took 4 bases from V and 3 from J; bases not matched to a gene: 7. Germline V lookup: CDR1 KGHDR, CDR2 SFDVKD. The CDR3 totals 15 residues. CDR3 in amino acids: CATSDTGTGGYEQYF. CDR3 in DNA: TGTGCCACCAGTGACACCGGGACAGGAGGCTACGAGCAGTACTTC.

The chain couples TRBV19 to TRBJ1-5; 10 nucleotides match TRBD1. Germline CDR1 LNHDA, CDR2 SQIVND (reference sequence). With V trimmed by 5 bases and J by 6 bases, 13 bases remained unmatched. The CDR3 has 17 residues. The CDR3 region has the DNA TGTGCCAGTAGTTTAGGACAGGGGGAGCGGGAAATTCAGCCCCAGCATTTT. Protein product: CASSLGQGEREIQPQHF.

V and J are TRBV27 and TRBJ2-5, with a weak D call TRBD2 (6 bases). This CDR3 region has 15 residues. The germline V gene encodes CDR1 MNHEY and CDR2 SMNVEV (reference sequence). Trimming cost V 4 bases and J 4 bases, with 16 bases left between them. The CDR3 bases are TGTGCCAGCAGTTACCGGGGCCTGGGGGGAGAGACCCAGTACTTC. This codes for CASSYRGLGGETQYF.

This chain connects TRBV27 to TRBJ2-1, with D possibly matching TRBD2 (6 bases). The V end lost 3 bases, the J end lost 1 base, and 13 bases lay between the germline ends. CDR1 and CDR2 from the germline V gene are MNHEY and SMNVEV (reference sequence). The CDR3 length is 16 residues. The CDR3 coding sequence is TGTGCCAGCAGTTTGGAGGGGTTCGAGTCCTACAATGAGCAGTTCTTC. It translates to CASSLEGFESYNEQFF.

The chain recombines TRBV28 with TRBJ1-1, with TRBD1 matching 7 bases. The CDR3 totals 17 residues. CDR1 is MDHEN, CDR2 SYDVKM, per germline. The V gene end was trimmed by 5 bases and the J gene end by 1 base; junction bases not matched to a gene: 13. The CDR3 DNA reads as TGTGCCAGCAGTCCTCCAATATCGGACAGGCCGAACACTGAAGCTTTCTTT. This translates into CASSPPISDRPNTEAFF.

This clone has just one count. The chain uses TRBV19 and TRBJ1-2, with 9 bases that match TRBD1. Germline-derived CDR1 and CDR2 are LNHDA and SQIVND (reference sequence). The CDR3 consists of 15 residues. V was pared by 6 bases and J by 3 bases, with 8 bases of the junction left unmatched. DNA for the CDR3: TGTGCCAGTAGAAGACCACGGACAGGGGACTATGGCTACACCTTC. Protein product: CASRRPRTGDYGYTF.

In this sample, this clone turned up many times. The chain joins TRBV10-3 to TRBJ2-1; 10 bases agree with TRBD2. With 4 bases clipped from V and 7 bases from J, the junction kept 10 bases outside the gene matches. The CDR3 runs 16 residues. CDR1 ENHRY and CDR2 SYGVKD come from the germline V gene. DNA for the CDR3: TGTGCCATCAGTGGAAGGTCCGGGACTAGCGTTAATGAGCAGTTCTTC. The encoded protein is CAISGRSGTSVNEQFF.

The chain couples TRBV5-8 to TRBJ1-6, with 7 positions matching TRBD1. Germline lookup yields CDR1 SGHTS and CDR2 YDEGEE. V was pared by 1 base and J by 10 bases, with 8 bases of the junction left unmatched. CDR3 size: 15 residues. The CDR3 DNA reads as TGTGCCAGCAGCTTGCTAGAAGGGGGCGAATCACCCCTCCACTTT. Its protein is CASSLLEGGESPLHF.

The V gene is TRBV4-3, the J gene TRBJ1-5; TRBD1 matches 8 bases. V dropped 1 base and J dropped 4; count of bases not matched to a gene: 3. The germline gives CDR1 LGHNA, CDR2 YSLEER. There are 15 residues in the CDR3. The CDR3 is CASSQGTGLNQPQHF. Written as DNA, the CDR3 is TGCGCCAGCAGCCAAGGGACAGGGCTGAATCAGCCCCAGCATTTT.

In its sample, this clone was seen a few times. The chain couples TRBV28 to TRBJ2-1; D is possibly TRBD1 (6 bases). This CDR3 contains 12 residues. Germline-derived CDR1 and CDR2 are MDHEN and SYDVKM. V shed 7 bases and J shed 9 bases, with 13 bases lying between them. The CDR3 sequence: CASKGVVGEQFF. In DNA, the CDR3 is TGTGCCAGCAAGGGGGTGGTGGGTGAGCAGTTCTTC. The whole variable domain, remainder taken from reference TRBV28 and TRBJ2-1, is DVKVTQSSRYLVKRTGEKVFLECVQDMDHENMFWYRQDPGLGLRLIYFSYDVKMKEKGDIPEGYSVSREKKERFSLILESASTNQTSMYLCASKGVVGEQFFGPGTRLTVL.

CDR3 in amino acids: CAISPTSGGAIVQETQYF. The CDR3 nucleotides are TGTGCCATCAGCCCGACTAGCGGGGGGGCCATAGTCCAAGAGACCCAGTACTTC. The chain joins TRBV10-3 to TRBJ2-5; TRBD2 agrees at 14 bases. The germline CDR1 and CDR2 sequences are ENHRY and SYGVKD. Trimming at V came to 6 bases and at J to 1 base, leaving 10 bases not matched to a gene. The CDR3 contains 18 residues.

This chain uses TRBV7-2 with TRBJ2-4; 8 bases fit TRBD2. This CDR3 region has 16 residues. The germline CDR1 and CDR2 sequences are SGHTA and FQGNSA. Unmatched junction bases numbered 11, after V lost 5 bases and J lost 5 bases. CDR3 nucleotides: TGTGCCAGCAGCGTTACCCGGGCTAGCGGGCAAAACATTCAGTACTTC. It is translated as CASSVTRASGQNIQYF.

The V call is TRBV6-5, the J call TRBJ2-3, with no clear D. The CDR3 is made up of 12 amino acids. The V gene lost 7 bases and the J gene lost 1 base, with 6 bases spanning the gap. Germline V gives CDR1 MNHEY, CDR2 SVGAGI. The CDR3 bases are TGTGCCAGCAAGTCGGGCACAGATACGCAGTATTTT. Residues: CASKSGTDTQYF.

The V gene is TRBV2, the J gene TRBJ2-1; the match to TRBD1 covers 7 bases. J lost 4 bases, V lost 6 bases, and 9 bases had no gene match. CDR3 length: 15 residues. Germline V CDR1 and CDR2: SNHLY, FYNNEI. DNA for the CDR3: TGTGCCAGCAGGGCCGAGGACAGGCTGTACAATGAGCAGTTCTTC. Protein sequence: CASRAEDRLYNEQFF.

V gene TRBV9 combines with J gene TRBJ2-1; D is perhaps TRBD2 (6 bases). V lost 0 bases and J 4 bases, leaving 20 bases between the germline ends. This CDR3 spans 18 amino acids. The V gene's germline CDR1 is SGDLS and CDR2 YYNGEE. The CDR3 sequence: CASSVGGLRGTLYNEQFF. DNA of the CDR3: TGTGCCAGCAGCGTAGGGGGACTCCGGGGGACCTTATACAATGAGCAGTTCTTC.

The chain carries TRBV5-1 and TRBJ1-5, with a weak D call TRBD1 (5 bases). V was pared by 1 base and J by 0 bases, with 8 bases between. This CDR3 has 15 residues. From germline, CDR1 is SGHRS and CDR2 YFSETQ. CDR3 nucleotide sequence: TGCGCCAGCAGCTTGAAAGGGGATAGCAATCAGCCCCAGCATTTT. It encodes CASSLKGDSNQPQHF.

V usage is TRBV6-5 and J usage is TRBJ1-1, with 7 positions matching TRBD1. The CDR3 has 16 amino acids. V was clipped by 0 bases and J by 1 base; unmatched bases: 5. Germline V gene data show CDR1 as MNHEY and CDR2 as SVGAGI. CDR3 amino acids: CASSYSRGQKNTEAFF. CDR3 nucleotide sequence: TGTGCCAGCAGTTACTCGAGGGGACAGAAGAACACTGAAGCTTTCTTT.

V and J are TRBV5-1 and TRBJ2-7; 12 positions agree with TRBD1. Germline CDR1 is SGHRS and CDR2 is YFSETQ. V was pared by 6 bases and J by 2 bases, with 6 bases of the junction left unmatched. The CDR3 contains 15 residues. CDR3 coding DNA: TGCGCCAGCAAAACCGGGACAGGGGGCGCCTACGAGCAGTACTTC. This translates into CASKTGTGGAYEQYF.